This TCR beta chain derives from a study of blood T cell repertoires in COVID-19. Profiling relied on immunoSEQ multiplex PCR, and the TCRdb table lists in-frame clones only, not all of them. The sample gives a few hundred thousand clones, over 75% of which show up once; just under 3% is in the top ten. This clone was picked up a small number of times. Germline V CDR1 and CDR2: MDHEN, SYDVKM. Trimming removed 5 bases from V and 10 bases from J; junction bases left unmatched: 11. This CDR3 has 15 amino acids. The sequence was collected from a woman aged 25 to 39 who had recovered from COVID-19. Sequenced: PBMCs or T cells enriched from blood (not recorded which). The chain uses TRBV28 and TRBJ1-6, with 7 bases identical to TRBD1. For the CDR3, the DNA is TGTGCCAGCAGTCTGCGGGACAGATTGAGCTCACCCCTCCACTTT. Encoded protein: CASSLRDRLSSPLHF. Combining the CDR3 with reference TRBV28 and TRBJ1-6 gives the whole variable domain DVKVTQSSRYLVKRTGEKVFLECVQDMDHENMFWYRQDPGLGLRLIYFSYDVKMKEKGDIPEGYSVSREKKERFSLILESASTNQTSMYLCASSLRDRLSSPLHFGNGTRLTVT.